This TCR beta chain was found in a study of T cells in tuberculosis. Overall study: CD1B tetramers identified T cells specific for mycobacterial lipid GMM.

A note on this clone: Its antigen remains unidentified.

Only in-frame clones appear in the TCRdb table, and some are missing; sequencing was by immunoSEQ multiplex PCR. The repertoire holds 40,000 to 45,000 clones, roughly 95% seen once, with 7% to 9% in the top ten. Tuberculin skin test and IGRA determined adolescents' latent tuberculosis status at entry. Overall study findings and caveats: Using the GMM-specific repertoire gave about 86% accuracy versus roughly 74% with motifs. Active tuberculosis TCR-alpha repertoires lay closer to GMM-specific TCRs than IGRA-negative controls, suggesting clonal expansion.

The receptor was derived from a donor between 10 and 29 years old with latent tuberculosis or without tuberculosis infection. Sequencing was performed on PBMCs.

The CDR3: CASSYSRWLSYEQYF. The DNA of the CDR3 is TGTGCCAGCAGTTACTCGAGGTGGCTTTCCTACGAGCAGTACTTC. The J gene is TRBJ2-7, the V gene TRBV6-5; no clear D. This CDR3 spans 15 amino acids. The V gene's germline CDR1 is MNHEY and CDR2 SVGAGI. V was pared by 0 bases and J by 1 base, with 10 bases between.